Below, 24 T cell receptor beta chains from the same sample are listed, as sequenced in a study of control samples from healthy donors and cancer patients. The data were produced by immunoSEQ multiplex PCR, yet TCRdb's version contains in-frame clones alone and is incomplete. The data show approximately 120,000 clones, around nine tenths seen once. Sequencing used blood. Receptor source: a woman in her 50s in good health.

The chain has TRBV3-1 (or the pseudogene TRBV3-2) and TRBJ1-2; TRBD1 is a possible D gene (5 bases). The germline gives CDR1 LGHDT, CDR2 YNNKEL (reference sequence). The CDR3 has 14 amino acids. With 1 base removed from V and 4 bases from J, the gap between germline ends came to 10 bases. CDR3 sequence (DNA): TGTGCCAGCAGCCAAGTCGCAGGGCCCTATGGCTACACCTTC. Protein sequence: CASSQVAGPYGYTF.

The chain carries TRBV6-5 and TRBJ1-6; TRBD1 matches at 10 bases. This CDR3 has 15 residues. Germline trimming cut 5 bases from V and 8 bases from J; bases unmatched to any gene: 6. CDR1 and CDR2 (germline): MNHEY, SVGAGI. CDR3 amino acids: CASSTGTGVDSPLHF. The DNA of the CDR3 is TGTGCCAGCAGTACCGGGACAGGGGTTGATTCACCCCTCCACTTT.

A single count supports this clone. The chain has TRBV18 and TRBJ2-7; possible D gene TRBD2, 6 bases. The CDR3 covers 14 residues. Trimming stripped 4 bases from V and 3 bases from J, with 13 bases between. CDR1 and CDR2 (germline): KGHSH, LQKENI. CDR3 sequence reads: CASSRSGEGYEQYV. In DNA, the CDR3 is TGTGCCAGCTCACGCTCGGGGGAAGGCTACGAGCAGTACGTC.

This clone came up a few times. The chain couples TRBV14 to TRBJ1-5, with unresolved D. Between the trimmed V and J ends, which lost 0 bases and 5 bases, there was a span of 11 bases. Germline V gene sequence: CDR1 SGHDN, CDR2 FVKESK. This CDR3 spans 15 amino acids. The CDR3 region has the DNA TGTGCCAGCAGCCAAGAAAGATCCGGGGATCAGCCCCAGCATTTT. It translates to CASSQERSGDQPQHF.

This clone was counted once. V gene TRBV19 combines with J gene TRBJ1-5; D not resolved. V lost 4 bases and J lost 4, with 5 bases in between. This CDR3 is built from 12 residues. Germline V gene data show CDR1 as LNHDA and CDR2 as SQIVND (reference sequence). CDR3 loop: CASSRGNQPQHF. The CDR3, as DNA: TGTGCCAGTAGTAGAGGGAATCAGCCCCAGCATTTT.

Only a few counts were recorded for this clone. The gene calls are TRBV7-8 and TRBJ2-5; D is ambiguous. V was cut by 5 bases and J by 0 bases, with 10 bases left in between. The germline gives CDR1 SGHVS, CDR2 FQNEAQ. CDR3 length: 14 amino acids. CDR3 sequence: CASSQGDNQETQYF. In nucleotides, the CDR3 is TGTGCCAGCAGCCAAGGAGACAACCAAGAGACCCAGTACTTC.

The chain recombines TRBV28 with TRBJ1-6; no firm D call. Germline V gene data show CDR1 as MDHEN and CDR2 as SYDVKM. V lost 5 bases to trimming and J lost 7 bases, with 3 bases between them. The CDR3 has 11 residues. In DNA, the CDR3 is TGTGCCAGCAGTGGGAATTCACCCCTCCACTTT. Protein: CASSGNSPLHF.

The chain employs TRBV5-6 and TRBJ1-1, with unresolved D. The CDR3 loop spans 14 amino acids. Looked up from germline, CDR1 is SGHDT and CDR2 is YYEEEE. The germline V and J ends were trimmed by 0 bases and 1 base, with 7 bases remaining between them. The chain's CDR3 is CASSLAGANTEAFF. The CDR3 bases are TGTGCCAGCAGCTTGGCTGGAGCGAACACTGAAGCTTTCTTT.

The chain carries TRBV12-5 and TRBJ1-5; D might be TRBD1 (6 bases). This CDR3 has 17 amino acids. The germline CDR1 and CDR2 sequences are LGHNT and FRNRAP. Trimming shortened V by 9 bases and J by 0 bases, and 21 bases separated the two germline ends. CDR3 sequence: CASVRAGHSYSNQPQHF. The CDR3 nucleotides read TGTGCTAGCGTCCGGGCGGGACACTCCTATAGCAATCAGCCCCAGCATTTT.

This clone was counted a single time. The CDR3 is CASGRGTFTDTQYF. CDR3 nucleotide sequence: TGTGCCAGCGGGAGGGGGACGTTCACAGATACGCAGTATTTT. This rearrangement joins TRBV7-2 to TRBJ2-3, with D perhaps TRBD2 (7 bases). CDR3 length equals 14 residues. From germline, CDR1 is SGHTA and CDR2 FQGNSA. V was shortened by 8 bases and J by 2 bases, with 14 bases between the two germline ends.

DNA of the CDR3: TGTGCCAGCGCACAGGGTTTCGCGAACACTGAAGCTTTCTTT. Its translation: CASAQGFANTEAFF. The chain links TRBV19 to TRBJ1-1, with D maybe TRBD1 (6 bases). Germline CDR1 is LNHDA and CDR2 is SQIVND (reference sequence). This CDR3 has 14 amino acids. V lost 9 bases and J 1 base, leaving 15 bases between the germline ends.

The rearrangement joins TRBV6-1 to TRBJ2-5; perhaps TRBD1 as D (6 bases). This CDR3 has 15 amino acids. From germline, CDR1 is MNHNS and CDR2 SASEGT. V was trimmed by 3 bases and J by 0 bases, leaving 11 bases between them. The CDR3 region is CASSDGQTYQETQYF. The CDR3 region has the DNA TGTGCCAGCAGTGACGGACAGACGTACCAAGAGACCCAGTACTTC.

The chain uses TRBV19 and TRBJ2-1; the match to TRBD2 covers 12 bases. The germline V gene has CDR1 LNHDA and CDR2 SQIVND (reference sequence). V was clipped by 6 bases and J by 6 bases; unmatched bases: 9. This CDR3 is 16 amino acids long. Here the CDR3 DNA reads TGTGCCAGTAGCTTCCTAGCGGGAGGGCCTTTCAATGAGCAGTTCTTC. It is translated as CASSFLAGGPFNEQFF.

Written as DNA, the CDR3 is TGTGCCAGTGTCATGACAGGGCCCACTAACTATGGCTACACCTTC. This encodes CASVMTGPTNYGYTF. The V call is TRBV19, the J call TRBJ1-2; 7 nucleotides match TRBD1. J gave up 0 bases and V 8 bases, and 9 bases lay outside the gene matches. There are 15 residues in the CDR3. Per germline, CDR1 LNHDA and CDR2 SQIVND (reference sequence).

The rearrangement joins TRBV30 to TRBJ1-5; a possible D gene is TRBD1 (5 bases). V lost 0 bases and J 2 bases, leaving 8 bases between the germline ends. The CDR3 is 14 amino acids. Germline-derived CDR1 and CDR2 are GTSNPN and SVGIG (reference sequence). The CDR3 spells CAWSVGRGNQPQHF. CDR3 sequence (DNA): TGTGCCTGGAGTGTGGGACGTGGCAATCAGCCCCAGCATTTT.

V usage is TRBV29-1 and J usage is TRBJ2-3, with D tentatively TRBD1 (6 bases). The CDR3 is made up of 15 amino acids. The germline CDR1 and CDR2 sequences are SQVTM and ANQGSEA. V was pared by 4 bases and J by 0 bases, with 14 bases between. The CDR3 DNA follows: TGCAGCGTTGTTGCAGGGGCCCACAGCACAGATACGCAGTATTTT. It encodes CSVVAGAHSTDTQYF.

This clone was counted a few times. The CDR3 coding sequence is TGTGCCAGCAGCGCGCGTCCCTACGAGCAGTACGTC. Translating gives CASSARPYEQYV. V usage is TRBV9 and J usage is TRBJ2-7; unclear D gene. Germline values: CDR1 SGDLS, CDR2 YYNGEE. V was shortened by 3 bases and J by 2 bases, with 6 bases between the two germline ends. The CDR3 sequence is 12 residues long.

This CDR3 is CASSPGQGSGETQYF. DNA of the CDR3: TGTGCCAGCAGCCCGGGACAGGGTTCGGGAGAGACCCAGTACTTC. This chain links TRBV3-1 (or the pseudogene TRBV3-2) with TRBJ2-5; 9 bases are a match to TRBD1. The CDR3 is 15 amino acids. Trimming at V came to 4 bases and at J to 4 bases, leaving 7 bases not matched to a gene. Germline V gene data show CDR1 as LGHDT and CDR2 as YNNKEL (reference sequence).

The chain combines TRBV3-1 (or the pseudogene TRBV3-2) with TRBJ2-5; TRBD2 is a possible D gene (5 bases). The CDR3 spans 15 residues. Trimming took off 1 base at V and 2 bases at J, with 11 bases between the two ends. The germline gives CDR1 LGHDT, CDR2 YNNKEL (reference sequence). The CDR3 protein is CASSQGPPGQETQYF. For the CDR3, the DNA is TGTGCCAGCAGCCAAGGACCCCCGGGACAAGAGACCCAGTACTTC.

This clone was observed a handful of times. The chain is built from TRBV11-1 and TRBJ2-1; TRBD2 agrees at 7 bases. CDR1 is SGHAT, CDR2 FQDESV, per germline (reference sequence). V was clipped by 3 bases and J by 5 bases; unmatched bases: 10. The length of the CDR3 is 16 residues. As DNA, the CDR3 is TGTGCCAGCAGCTTGCGTAGACTAGCACTGAACAATGAGCAGTTCTTC. Encoded protein: CASSLRRLALNNEQFF.

V and J are TRBV3-1 (or the pseudogene TRBV3-2) and TRBJ2-7; D is perhaps TRBD1 or TRBD2 (6 bases each). The CDR3 extends over 15 amino acids. Trimming shortened V by 1 base and J by 0 bases, and 10 bases separated the two germline ends. The germline V gene has CDR1 LGHDT and CDR2 YNNKEL (reference sequence). The CDR3 bases are TGTGCCAGCAGCCAAGTTGGGGGGCACTCCTACGAGCAGTACTTC. Protein product: CASSQVGGHSYEQYF.

The V call is TRBV11-2, the J call TRBJ2-3, with D unresolved. This CDR3 contains 13 residues. From germline, CDR1 is SGHAT and CDR2 FQNNGV. The V gene lost 8 bases and the J gene lost 3 bases, with 12 bases spanning the gap. CDR3 sequence (DNA): TGTGCCAGCCTGTATTGGGAAACAGATACGCAGTATTTT. This sequence encodes CASLYWETDTQYF.

J is TRBJ2-1 and V is TRBV5-1; weak D call: TRBD1 (6 bases). Germline CDR1 reads SGHRS; CDR2 reads YFSETQ. Trimming cost V 3 bases and J 8 bases, with 15 bases left between them. This CDR3 region has 14 residues. The CDR3 DNA reads as TGCGCCAGCAGCTGGGGGACATCCCTTGATGAGCAGTTCTTC. Translated, it gives CASSWGTSLDEQFF. Combining the CDR3 with reference TRBV5-1 and TRBJ2-1 gives the whole variable domain KAGVTQTPRYLIKTRGQQVTLSCSPISGHRSVSWYQQTPGQGLQFLFEYFSETQRNKGNFPGRFSGRQFSNSRSEMNVSTLELGDSALYLCASSWGTSLDEQFFGPGTRLTVL.

This clone was detected once. The genes are TRBV7-3 and TRBJ1-1; D gene uncertain. The V and J ends lost 5 bases and 4 bases respectively, with 17 bases between them. The CDR3 has 15 residues. The germline V gene encodes CDR1 SGHTA and CDR2 FQGTGA. The CDR3 region is CASSPPGGKGTEAFF. In nucleotides, the CDR3 is TGTGCCAGCAGCCCCCCCGGTGGAAAAGGCACTGAAGCTTTCTTT. The entire variable domain, with the rest obtained from reference TRBV7-3 and TRBJ1-1, is as follows: GAGVSQTPSNKVTEKGKYVELRCDPISGHTALYWYRQSLGQGPEFLIYFQGTGAADDSGLPNDRFFAVRPEGSVSTLKIQRTERGDSAVYLCASSPPGGKGTEAFFGQGTRLTVV.